One sample yielded the 15 T cell receptor beta chains listed below, sequenced in a study of identical twins. TCRdb used MiXCR to reprocess the 5' RACE reads, holding one entry per CDR3 protein. Of about 900,000 distinct CDR3 sequences listed, 10% to 15% are singletons. This same sample was also part of a study on yellow fever vaccine responses in identical twins.

The sequencing sample was made of PBMCs. These receptors were obtained from a woman aged 18 to 35 in good health.

This clonotype was picked up a small number of times. The CDR3 here is CASSVGFSNQPQHF. In DNA form, the CDR3 reads TGTGCCAGCAGTGTCGGTTTTAGCAATCAGCCCCAGCATTTT. The chain combines TRBV6-1 with TRBJ1-5; D is unresolved. Trimming took 4 bases from V and 0 from J, leaving 7 bases between them. CDR1 is MNHNS and CDR2 is SASEGT in the germline V gene. This CDR3 region has 14 residues.

This chain joins TRBV28 and TRBJ2-1; 9 bases line up with TRBD2. J gave up 6 bases and V 6 bases, and 6 bases lay outside the gene matches. The germline gives CDR1 MDHEN, CDR2 SYDVKM. The CDR3 consists of 14 residues. The CDR3 sequence is CASRPGLAANEQFF. The CDR3 DNA is TGTGCCAGCAGACCGGGACTAGCAGCCAATGAGCAGTTCTTC. Full variable domain (outside the CDR3, taken from reference TRBV28 and TRBJ2-1): DVKVTQSSRYLVKRTGEKVFLECVQDMDHENMFWYRQDPGLGLRLIYFSYDVKMKEKGDIPEGYSVSREKKERFSLILESASTNQTSMYLCASRPGLAANEQFFGPGTRLTVL.

This clonotype occurred a few times. The J gene is TRBJ2-7, the V gene TRBV28; 10 bases fit TRBD1. Germline CDR1 MDHEN, CDR2 SYDVKM. V lost 10 bases and J lost 1; bases outside the gene matches: 13. The CDR3 loop spans 16 amino acids. This CDR3 reads CATSSLGTGDSYEQYF. CDR3 DNA: TGTGCCACCTCCTCTTTAGGGACAGGGGATTCCTACGAGCAGTACTTC.

This clonotype was found a few times. The chain carries TRBV5-1 and TRBJ2-1, with a tentative D call TRBD1 (6 bases). Germline-derived CDR1 and CDR2 are SGHRS and YFSETQ. The CDR3 has 15 amino acids. Trimming removed 6 bases from V and 0 bases from J, with 13 bases in between. CDR3 bases: TGCGCCAGCAAGGTCTCAGGGGTCTCCTACAATGAGCAGTTCTTC. Translated: CASKVSGVSYNEQFF.

This clonotype was seen a few times. The chain has TRBV6-5 and TRBJ2-7, with D possibly being TRBD2 (5 bases). This CDR3 contains 16 residues. Deletions cut 0 bases from V and 2 bases from J, with 14 bases between. CDR1 MNHEY and CDR2 SVGAGI come from the germline V gene. The CDR3 is CASSYSGTGVPYEQYF. The CDR3 DNA reads TGTGCCAGCAGTTACTCGGGCACCGGGGTCCCCTACGAGCAGTACTTC.

The V call is TRBV20-1, the J call TRBJ1-4; TRBD1 matches 7 bases. CDR1 and CDR2 from the germline V gene are DFQATT and SNEGSKA (reference sequence). The V gene end was trimmed by 5 bases and the J gene end by 7 bases; junction bases not matched to a gene: 7. The CDR3 runs to 13 residues. The CDR3 coding sequence is TGCAGTGCTCGGGCGACAGGGTCTGAAAAACTGTTTTTT. The encoded protein is CSARATGSEKLFF.

Only a few counts were recorded for this clonotype. This rearrangement joins TRBV7-8 to TRBJ2-1; 10 bases align to TRBD2. The germline V gene has CDR1 SGHVS and CDR2 FQNEAQ. This CDR3 comprises 18 residues. The V gene end was trimmed by 4 bases and the J gene end by 8 bases; junction bases not matched to a gene: 17. CDR3 sequence reads: CASSYSGAGGPSAYEQFF. The CDR3 DNA reads as TGTGCCAGCAGCTACAGCGGAGCGGGAGGGCCCTCTGCATATGAGCAGTTCTTC.

The chain uses TRBV7-6 and TRBJ2-2, with 13 positions matching TRBD2. CDR3 length: 18 amino acids. J lost 7 bases, V lost 5 bases, and 13 bases had no gene match. CDR1 and CDR2 (germline): SGHVS, FNYEAQ. The CDR3 reads CASSIETGTSGAVGELFF. The DNA of the CDR3 is TGTGCCAGCAGCATAGAGACCGGGACTAGCGGGGCGGTCGGGGAGCTGTTTTTT.

The chain is built from TRBV7-9 and TRBJ2-2; 8 bases are shared with TRBD1. The germline CDR1 and CDR2 sequences are SEHNR and FQNEAQ (reference sequence). V shed 5 bases and J 6 bases; nucleotides not matched to a gene: 8. This CDR3 is 15 amino acids long. CDR3 sequence: CASSEGQGAPGELFF. The CDR3 DNA reads as TGTGCCAGCAGCGAGGGGCAGGGGGCCCCCGGGGAGCTGTTTTTT.

The gene calls are TRBV3-1 and TRBJ1-6; D unresolved. The germline V and J ends were trimmed by 1 base and 5 bases, with 6 bases remaining between them. The CDR3 runs 14 residues. Looked up from germline, CDR1 is LGHDT and CDR2 is YNNKEL (reference sequence). CDR3 loop: CASSQGLDNSPLHF. The CDR3 DNA sequence: TGTGCCAGCAGCCAAGGTTTGGATAATTCACCCCTCCACTTT.

This clonotype was seen at least ten times. V gene TRBV12-3 or TRBV12-4 combines with J gene TRBJ1-2; D is undetermined. The CDR3 has 16 amino acids. Trimming took 0 bases from V and 7 from J, leaving 18 bases between them. For the CDR3, the DNA is TGTGCCAGCAGTTTAGCTAGTCTAGTGCACACTATTGGCTACACCTTC. Amino acid sequence: CASSLASLVHTIGYTF.

The chain employs TRBV7-2 and TRBJ1-2; the match to TRBD1 covers 7 bases. The CDR3 has 14 residues. V was clipped by 3 bases and J by 4 bases; unmatched bases: 5. The germline CDR1 and CDR2 sequences are SGHTA and FQGNSA. The CDR3 spells CASSFLTGIYGYTF. DNA for the CDR3: TGTGCCAGCAGCTTCCTGACAGGGATCTATGGCTACACCTTC.

This clonotype was detected a few times. This chain links TRBV28 with TRBJ1-2, with 7 positions matching TRBD1. With 3 bases clipped from V and 3 bases from J, the junction kept 19 bases outside the gene matches. Germline CDR1 reads MDHEN; CDR2 reads SYDVKM. The CDR3 runs 19 residues. As DNA, the CDR3 is TGTGCCAGCAGTTTTGGTCGGGATTTAACAGGGGAGGGGGACTATGGCTACACCTTC. It encodes CASSFGRDLTGEGDYGYTF.

This chain joins TRBV6-1 and TRBJ2-3; possibly TRBD1 for D (6 bases). The CDR3 runs 16 residues. The germline CDR1 and CDR2 sequences are MNHNS and SASEGT. V dropped 2 bases and J dropped 0 bases, with 12 bases sitting between them. CDR3 DNA sequence: TGTGCCAGCAGTGAATTGGTAGGACAGAGCACAGATACGCAGTATTTT. Encoded protein: CASSELVGQSTDTQYF.

The table lists this clonotype with a few counts. The V and J genes are TRBV5-5 and TRBJ2-3, with D unresolved. The CDR3 totals 16 residues. The germline V and J ends were trimmed by 0 bases and 2 bases, with 13 bases remaining between them. CDR1 is SGHKS and CDR2 is YYEKEE in the germline V gene (reference sequence). CDR3 sequence reads: CASSLVPPFNTDTQYF. The CDR3 DNA sequence: TGTGCCAGCAGCTTGGTCCCCCCCTTTAACACAGATACGCAGTATTTT. The whole variable domain, filled in from reference TRBV5-5 and TRBJ2-3, reads DAGVTQSPTHLIKTRGQQVTLRCSPISGHKSVSWYQQVLGQGPQFIFQYYEKEERGRGNFPDRFSARQFPNYSSELNVNALLLGDSALYLCASSLVPPFNTDTQYFGPGTRLTVL.